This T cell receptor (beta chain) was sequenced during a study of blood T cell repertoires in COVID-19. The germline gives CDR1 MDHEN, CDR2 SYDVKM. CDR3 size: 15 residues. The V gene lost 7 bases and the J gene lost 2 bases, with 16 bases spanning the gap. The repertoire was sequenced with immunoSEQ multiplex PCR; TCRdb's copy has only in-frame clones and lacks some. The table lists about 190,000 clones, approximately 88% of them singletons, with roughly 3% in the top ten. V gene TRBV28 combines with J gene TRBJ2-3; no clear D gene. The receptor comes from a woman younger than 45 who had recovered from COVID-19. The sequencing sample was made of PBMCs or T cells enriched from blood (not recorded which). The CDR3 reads CASIPQVTDTDTQYF. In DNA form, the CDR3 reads TGTGCCAGCATCCCCCAGGTGACGGACACAGATACGCAGTATTTT.